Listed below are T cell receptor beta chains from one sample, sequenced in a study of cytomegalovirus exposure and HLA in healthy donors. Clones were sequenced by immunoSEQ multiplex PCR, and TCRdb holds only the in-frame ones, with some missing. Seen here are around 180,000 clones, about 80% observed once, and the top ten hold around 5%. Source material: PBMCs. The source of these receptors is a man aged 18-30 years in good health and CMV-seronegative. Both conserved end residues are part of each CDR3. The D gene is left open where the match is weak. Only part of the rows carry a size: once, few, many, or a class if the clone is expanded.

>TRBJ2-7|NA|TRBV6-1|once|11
CASMRIYEQYF
TGTGCCAGCATGCGCATCTACGAGCAGTACTTC
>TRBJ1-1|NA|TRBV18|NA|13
CASSPIREGEAFF
TGTGCCAGCTCACCTATCAGGGAAGGTGAAGCTTTCTTT
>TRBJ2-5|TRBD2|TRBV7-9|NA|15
CASSLVGTSGETQYF
TGTGCCAGCAGCTTAGTCGGGACTAGCGGAGAGACCCAGTACTTC
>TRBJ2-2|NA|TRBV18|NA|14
CASSPGPNTGELFF
TGTGCCAGCTCACCAGGGCCGAACACCGGGGAGCTGTTTTTT
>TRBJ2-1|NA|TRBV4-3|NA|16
CASSQDLRGFVHEQFF
TGCGCCAGCAGCCAAGATCTACGCGGCTTTGTGCATGAGCAGTTCTTC
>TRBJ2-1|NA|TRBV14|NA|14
CASSQVAVNSEQFF
TGTGCCAGCAGCCAAGTAGCAGTTAATAGTGAGCAGTTCTTC
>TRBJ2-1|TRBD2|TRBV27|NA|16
CASSSKLAGARGEQFF
TGTGCCAGCAGTTCCAAACTAGCGGGGGCCCGCGGTGAGCAGTTCTTC
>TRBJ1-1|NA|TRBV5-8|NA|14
CASSLGQGLSEAFF
TGTGCCAGCAGCTTGGGGCAGGGTCTCTCTGAAGCTTTCTTT
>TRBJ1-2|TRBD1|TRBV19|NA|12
CASSFDRGGYTF
TGTGCCAGTAGTTTTGACAGGGGTGGCTACACCTTC
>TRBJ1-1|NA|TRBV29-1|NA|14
CSVRGLNPNTEAFF
TGCAGCGTCAGGGGCCTAAATCCGAACACTGAAGCTTTCTTT
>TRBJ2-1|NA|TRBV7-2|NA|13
CASSLALDREQFF
TGTGCCAGCAGCTTGGCTCTAGACAGGGAGCAGTTCTTC
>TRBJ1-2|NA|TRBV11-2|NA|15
CASSVAVGQNYGYTF
TGTGCCAGCAGCGTAGCCGTGGGACAAAACTATGGCTACACCTTC
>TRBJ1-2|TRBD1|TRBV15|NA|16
CATSRAWDRTNYGYTF
TGTGCCACCAGCAGAGCCTGGGACAGGACTAACTATGGCTACACCTTC
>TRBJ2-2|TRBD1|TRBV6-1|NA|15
CASSLMTGITGELFF
TGTGCCAGCAGCCTAATGACAGGGATTACCGGGGAGCTGTTTTTT
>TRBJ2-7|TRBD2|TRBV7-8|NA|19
CASSWPGLAGGPHSYEQYF
TGTGCCAGCAGCTGGCCGGGACTAGCGGGAGGGCCGCACTCCTACGAGCAGTACTTC
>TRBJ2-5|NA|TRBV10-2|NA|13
CASSPDRQETQYF
TGCGCCAGCAGTCCAGACAGGCAAGAGACCCAGTACTTC
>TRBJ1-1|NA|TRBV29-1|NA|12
CSVGQDSLEAFF
TGCAGCGTTGGACAGGACAGCCTTGAAGCTTTCTTT
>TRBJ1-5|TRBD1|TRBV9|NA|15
CASSVGTGLNQPQHF
TGTGCCAGCAGCGTAGGGACAGGACTAAATCAGCCCCAGCATTTT
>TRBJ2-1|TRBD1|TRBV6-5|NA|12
CASSDRVGEQFF
TGTGCCAGCAGCGACAGGGTTGGAGAGCAGTTCTTC
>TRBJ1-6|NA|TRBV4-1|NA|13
CASSHLGGDILHF
TGCGCCAGCAGCCACCTTGGGGGGGACATTCTCCACTTT
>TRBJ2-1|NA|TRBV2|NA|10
CASGRNEQFF
TGTGCCAGCGGTCGGAATGAGCAGTTCTTC
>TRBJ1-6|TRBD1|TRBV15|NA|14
CATSSRDSNSPLHF
TGTGCCACCAGCAGCCGGGACAGTAATTCACCCCTCCACTTT
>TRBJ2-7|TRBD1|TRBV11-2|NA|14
CASSLFTGGYEQYF
TGTGCCAGCAGCTTATTTACAGGGGGGTACGAGCAGTACTTC
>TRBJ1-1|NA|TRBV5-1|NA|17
CASSRGMGQAGLTEAFF
TGCGCCAGCAGCAGGGGCATGGGCCAAGCAGGGCTCACTGAAGCTTTCTTT
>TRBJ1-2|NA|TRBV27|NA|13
CASSLLGVSGYTF
TGTGCCAGCAGTTTACTTGGAGTAAGTGGCTACACCTTC
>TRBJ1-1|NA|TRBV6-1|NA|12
CASYSGQKEAFF
TGTGCCAGCTACTCCGGACAGAAAGAAGCTTTCTTT
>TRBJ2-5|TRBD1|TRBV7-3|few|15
CASSLTGTGVETQYF
TGTGCCAGCAGCTTAACCGGGACAGGCGTGGAGACCCAGTACTTC
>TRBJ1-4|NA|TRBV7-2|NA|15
CASSFVQGTNEKLFF
TGTGCCAGCAGCTTCGTGCAGGGAACTAATGAAAAACTGTTTTTT
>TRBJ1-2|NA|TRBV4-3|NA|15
CASSQHREGSYGYTF
TGCGCCAGCAGCCAACACCGGGAAGGGAGCTATGGCTACACCTTC
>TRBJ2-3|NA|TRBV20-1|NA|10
CSATFYTQYF
TGCAGTGCTACCTTCTATACGCAGTATTTT
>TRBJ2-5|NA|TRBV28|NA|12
CASALESVAQYF
TGTGCCAGCGCTTTGGAGTCCGTGGCCCAGTACTTC
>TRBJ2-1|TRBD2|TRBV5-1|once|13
CASSGTSNNEQFF
TGCGCCAGCAGCGGGACTAGCAATAATGAGCAGTTCTTC
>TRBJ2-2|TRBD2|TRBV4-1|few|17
CASSRRAGGHDTGELFF
TGCGCCAGCAGCCGGAGGGCGGGAGGGCACGACACCGGGGAGCTGTTTTTT
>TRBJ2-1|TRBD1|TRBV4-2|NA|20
CASSQDTQRTGTAYYNEQFF
TGTGCCAGCAGCCAAGATACCCAGAGGACAGGTACAGCCTACTACAATGAGCAGTTCTTC
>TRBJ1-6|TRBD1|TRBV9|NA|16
CASSVDWGQYNSPLHF
TGTGCCAGCAGCGTAGATTGGGGACAGTATAATTCACCCCTCCACTTT
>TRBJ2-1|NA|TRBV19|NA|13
CASRHGIVGEQFF
TGTGCCAGTAGACACGGGATTGTGGGTGAGCAGTTCTTC
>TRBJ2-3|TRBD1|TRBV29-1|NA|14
CSATDRGSTDTQYF
TGCAGCGCCACCGACAGGGGTAGCACAGATACGCAGTATTTT
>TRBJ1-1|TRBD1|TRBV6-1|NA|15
CASSEDRGWRTEAFF
TGTGCCAGCAGTGAGGACAGGGGATGGAGGACTGAAGCTTTCTTT
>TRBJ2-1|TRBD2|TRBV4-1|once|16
CASSQGVAGGQYEQFF
TGCGCCAGCAGCCAAGGGGTAGCGGGGGGGCAATATGAGCAGTTCTTC
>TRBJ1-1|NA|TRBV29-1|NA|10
CSVGGTEAFF
TGCAGCGTTGGCGGGACTGAAGCTTTCTTT